These 13 T cell receptor delta chains originate from one sample sequenced in a study of gamma-delta T cells after stem cell transplantation. TCRdb reanalysed the RT-PCR reads with CATT. The sample has 5,000 to 7,500 delta-chain clones, nearly 25% seen once. The sample was gamma-delta T cells. These receptors were taken from a human donor. It is not recorded whose cells these are; they may come from a transplant donor.

This chain connects TRDV2 to TRDJ1, with TRDD3 matching over 7 bases. The length of the CDR3 is 15 residues. V dropped 6 bases and J dropped 4; count of bases not matched to a gene: 13. The germline gives CDR1 GEAIGNYY, CDR2 EKD. The CDR3 DNA sequence: TGTGCCTGTCTACACCTGGGGGGCCGGGGCGATAAACTCATCTTT. It translates to CACLHLGGRGDKLIF.

The table lists this clone with a few counts. The genes are TRDV2 and TRDJ1, with TRDD3 as a possible D gene (5 bases). Germline lookup yields CDR1 GEAIGNYY and CDR2 EKD. V dropped 3 bases and J dropped 0 bases, with 19 bases sitting between them. There are 17 residues in the CDR3. The CDR3 bases are TGTGCCTGTGACCACGTTCAGGGGGGGGCGGACACCGATAAACTCATCTTT. This encodes CACDHVQGGADTDKLIF.

The chain links TRDV1 to TRDJ2; TRDD3 matches 8 bases. Germline values: CDR1 TSWWSYY, CDR2 QGS. There are 17 residues in the CDR3. J gave up 7 bases and V 4 bases, and 14 bases lay outside the gene matches. As DNA, the CDR3 is TGTGCTCTTGGGGGGTACGTTTTGGGGGATGGTGGAGCACAACTCTTCTTT. This encodes CALGGYVLGDGGAQLFF.

This clone was seen a few times. The chain carries TRDV2 and TRDJ1; 10 bases are shared with TRDD3. This CDR3 contains 17 residues. Germline V gene lookup returns CDR1 GEAIGNYY and CDR2 EKD. J was trimmed by 4 bases and V by 4 bases; bases with no gene match: 14. CDR3 sequence (DNA): TGTGCCTGTGAGGGTCTCCTGGGGGATAGCCCGATCGATAAACTCATCTTT. Translating it yields CACEGLLGDSPIDKLIF.

V gene TRDV2 combines with J gene TRDJ1; 13 bases line up with TRDD3. V dropped 3 bases and J dropped 4; count of bases not matched to a gene: 10. Germline CDR1 reads GEAIGNYY; CDR2 reads EKD. The CDR3 length is 17 residues. DNA of the CDR3: TGTGCCTGTGACGCGATGACTGGGGGATACGCGAGCGATAAACTCATCTTT. It codes for CACDAMTGGYASDKLIF.

This chain uses TRDV2 with TRDJ1; 12 positions match TRDD3. Trimming at V came to 3 bases and at J to 1 base, leaving 11 bases not matched to a gene. The CDR3 length is 18 residues. Germline loops: CDR1 GEAIGNYY, CDR2 EKD. The CDR3 reads CACDELLGDTPSTDKLIF. CDR3 bases: TGTGCCTGTGACGAGTTACTGGGGGATACTCCCTCCACCGATAAACTCATCTTT.

This rearrangement joins TRDV2 to TRDJ1, with 10 bases identical to TRDD3. Germline V gives CDR1 GEAIGNYY, CDR2 EKD. V gave up 2 bases and J gave up 0 bases; unmatched junction bases: 8. The CDR3 runs 17 residues. The CDR3 spells CACDRLGDNGYTDKLIF. The DNA for the CDR3 is TGTGCCTGTGACAGGCTGGGGGATAATGGGTACACCGATAAACTCATCTTT.

This clone is medium-sized in the sample. The V call is TRDV2, the J call TRDJ1; 8 positions agree with TRDD3. Germline V gene sequence: CDR1 GEAIGNYY, CDR2 EKD. The ends lost 0 bases at V and 7 bases at J; junction bases unmatched: 18. CDR3 length: 18 amino acids. For the CDR3, the DNA is TGTGCCTGTGACACCGCGGGGGTTCTGGGGGACCGACAGCCTAAACTCATCTTT. It translates to CACDTAGVLGDRQPKLIF.

As concerns this clone: A far more abundant clone sits one base away, making this likely a read error. The rearrangement joins TRDV2 to TRDJ1, with TRDD3 matching over 10 bases. Looked up from germline, CDR1 is GEAIGNYY and CDR2 is EKD. V was clipped by 3 bases and J by 2 bases; unmatched bases: 35. CDR3 length equals 25 residues. As DNA, the CDR3 is TGTGCCTGTGACTCCCTTGTCGGTCCGTCCGGAGTAGAGGGGGGGATACGCGGCGGGACCGATAAACTCATCTTT. It translates to CACDSLVGPSGVEGGIRGGTDKLIF.

The CDR3 region has the DNA TGTGCCTGTGACACACTTCTTCCTACCCCTCGAGGGGATACCACCGATAAACTCATCTTT. Amino acids: CACDTLLPTPRGDTTDKLIF. The chain links TRDV2 to TRDJ1; D may correspond to TRDD2 or TRDD3 (8 bases each). Deletions cut 1 base from V and 1 base from J, with 27 bases between. The CDR3 length is 20 residues. CDR1 and CDR2 from the germline V gene are GEAIGNYY and EKD.

This clone has more than one count but fewer than ten. The chain carries TRDV2 and TRDJ1, with 12 bases aligning to TRDD3. Germline V lookup: CDR1 GEAIGNYY, CDR2 EKD. CDR3 length equals 16 residues. The V and J ends lost 3 bases and 4 bases, in that order; junction bases with no gene match: 8. The CDR3 sequence is CACDPLTGGYRDKLIF. The CDR3 DNA follows: TGTGCCTGTGACCCCCTGACTGGGGGATACCGCGATAAACTCATCTTT.

With regard to this clone: A read error is the likely source, as a far larger clone sits one nucleotide away. The same CDR3 can be traced to other DNA sequences in this sample. J is TRDJ1 and V is TRDV2; D may be TRDD3 (6 bases). Germline CDR1 and CDR2: GEAIGNYY and EKD. CDR3 length: 16 residues. V was clipped by 2 bases and J by 7 bases, with 22 bases between them. CDR3 in DNA: TGTGCCTGTGACAAGGCTGGGGCCCTGCCACGGGGTAAACTCATCTTT. It translates to CACDKAGALPRGKLIF.

On this clone itself: A much larger clone lies one base from this, so it may be a read error. The chain joins TRDV2 to TRDJ1, with D possibly matching TRDD3 (6 bases). The CDR3 is made up of 23 amino acids. In germline, CDR1 is GEAIGNYY, CDR2 EKD. The CDR3: CACDAISAPSAAPGGPTEDKPIF. The CDR3 nucleotides are TGTGCCTGTGACGCCATATCCGCCCCATCCGCCGCTCCAGGGGGACCTACGGAGGATAAACCCATCTTT.